This T cell receptor (beta chain) came from a study of cytomegalovirus exposure and HLA in healthy donors. Findings and limits, study-wide: Rare TCR sequences dominated, though some public TCRs recurred in many donors.

With regard to this clone: The antigen remains unidentified.

The study ran its PCR with 60 Vbeta and 13 Jbeta primers. The data were produced by immunoSEQ multiplex PCR, yet TCRdb's version contains in-frame clones alone and is incomplete. This sample contains fewer than 35,000 clones. V trimming: 5 bases; J trimming: 9 bases; junction bases outside the gene matches: 13. Germline V lookup: CDR1 LNHDA, CDR2 SQIVND (reference sequence). The CDR3 is 15 amino acids. This chain uses TRBV19 with TRBJ1-1; 9 bases align to TRBD1. The TCR was taken from a female donor in good health and CMV-seronegative. Sequences were obtained from PBMCs. CDR3 nucleotide sequence: TGTGCCAGTAGTCTGGTGACAGGGGGAACACCAAAAGCTTTCTTT. Amino acid sequence: CASSLVTGGTPKAFF.